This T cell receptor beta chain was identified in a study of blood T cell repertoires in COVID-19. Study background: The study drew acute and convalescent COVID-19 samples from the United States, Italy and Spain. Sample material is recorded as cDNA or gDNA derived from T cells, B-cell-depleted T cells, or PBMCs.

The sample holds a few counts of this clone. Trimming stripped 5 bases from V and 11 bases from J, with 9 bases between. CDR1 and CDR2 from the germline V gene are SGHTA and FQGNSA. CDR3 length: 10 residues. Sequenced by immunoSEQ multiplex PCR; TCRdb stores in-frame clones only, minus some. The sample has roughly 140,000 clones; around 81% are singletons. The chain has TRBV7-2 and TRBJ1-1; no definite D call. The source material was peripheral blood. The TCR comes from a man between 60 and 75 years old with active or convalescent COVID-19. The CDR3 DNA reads TGTGCCAGCAGCGCCAGCAGGGCTTTCTTT. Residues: CASSASRAFF.